These T cell receptor beta chains were read from a single sample in a study of blood T cells in healthy people across ages. From the 5' RACE reads, TCRdb called clonotypes with MiXCR, one entry per CDR3 protein. The sample includes over a million distinct CDR3 sequences, about 45% of them seen just once. The sample comprised blood. The receptors were gathered from a woman under 30 in good health. The CDR3 runs from the conserved cysteine through the conserved F or W. A D gene is named only where the DNA matches it firmly. Clone size is stated in some rows and not others, as once, few, many or a class when expanded.

len,v_gene,abundance,j_gene,d_gene,CDR3aa,CDR3nt
14,TRBV30,few,TRBJ2-7,-,CAWSRGPETYEQYF,TGTGCCTGGAGTAGGGGACCGGAGACCTACGAGCAGTACTTC
15,TRBV11-2,few,TRBJ2-2,-,CASSKTDANTGELFF,TGTGCCAGCAGCAAGACGGACGCGAACACCGGGGAGCTGTTTTTT
16,TRBV12-3/TRBV12-4,-,TRBJ2-1,-,CVSSLGRATGDNEQFF,TGTGTCAGCAGTTTAGGCCGCGCGACAGGAGACAATGAGCAGTTCTTC
16,TRBV11-2,few,TRBJ2-3,TRBD2,CASSFLGGGHTDTQYF,TGTGCCAGCAGCTTCCTTGGCGGGGGGCACACAGATACGCAGTATTTT
16,TRBV25-1,-,TRBJ2-7,TRBD1,CASSEPRTGPMGEQYF,TGTGCCAGCAGTGAACCTAGGACAGGTCCGATGGGGGAGCAGTACTTC
13,TRBV28,-,TRBJ2-7,TRBD1,CASADRAPYEQYF,TGTGCCAGCGCCGACAGGGCCCCCTACGAGCAGTACTTC
14,TRBV20-1,-,TRBJ2-1,TRBD2,CSAPRLAGGREQFF,TGCAGTGCCCCACGACTAGCGGGGGGGCGTGAGCAGTTCTTC
14,TRBV3-1,few,TRBJ2-1,-,CASSPSGKIGEQFF,TGTGCCAGCAGCCCCTCTGGCAAGATTGGTGAGCAGTTCTTC
12,TRBV29-1,-,TRBJ1-2,-,CSVHGGASGYTF,TGCAGCGTTCACGGGGGAGCGAGCGGCTACACCTTC
14,TRBV29-1,many,TRBJ2-7,-,CSVTSGTTVYEQYF,TGCAGCGTTACCTCGGGGACAACCGTCTACGAGCAGTACTTC
15,TRBV20-1,few,TRBJ2-1,TRBD2,CSARALASSYNEQFF,TGCAGTGCTAGAGCACTAGCGAGCTCCTACAATGAGCAGTTCTTC
14,TRBV2,few,TRBJ1-2,TRBD1,CASGQTGGGFGYTF,TGTGCCAGCGGCCAGACAGGGGGCGGCTTTGGCTACACCTTC
11,TRBV7-6,-,TRBJ2-1,-,CATIEDNEQFF,TGTGCCACGATAGAGGACAATGAGCAGTTCTTC
15,TRBV5-6,-,TRBJ2-7,-,CASSLRGIVLETQYF,TGTGCCAGCAGCTTGAGAGGCATAGTTTTGGAGACCCAGTATTTC
12,TRBV4-1,-,TRBJ1-3,-,CASSQEGNTIYF,TGCGCCAGCAGCCAAGAAGGAAACACCATATATTTT
16,TRBV12-3/TRBV12-4,-,TRBJ1-2,TRBD1,CASSRDGQAVGYGYTF,TGTGCCAGCAGTCGCGATGGACAGGCTGTTGGCTATGGCTACACCTTC
14,TRBV2,-,TRBJ2-3,-,CASRSPGGIDTQYF,TGTGCCAGCAGATCGCCAGGGGGGATAGATACGCAGTATTTT
13,TRBV20-1,once,TRBJ2-7,TRBD2,CSAERENPYEQYF,TGCAGTGCTGAGCGGGAGAACCCCTACGAGCAGTACTTC
15,TRBV20-1,many,TRBJ1-6,-,CSAKYREGDNSPLHF,TGCAGTGCTAAATACCGGGAGGGCGATAATTCACCCCTCCACTTT
13,TRBV29-1,-,TRBJ1-2,TRBD1,CSVVGQGSWGYTF,TGCAGCGTTGTGGGACAGGGATCCTGGGGCTACACCTTC